Shown below are 23 T cell receptor beta chains from a single sample sequenced in a study of beta chain features in type 1 diabetes. Study-wide results and caveats: There was a moderate but significant shortening of TCRB CDR3s in all four CD4+ subsets of Type 1 diabetes patients.

As every portion of the isolated RNA was reverse transcribed, the sequencing read expressed TCRB transcripts. TCRdb's table, derived via immunoSEQ multiplex PCR, lists solely in-frame clones and lacks some. Here the sample spans approximately 280,000 clones, approximately 15% being singletons. The antigens for these receptors are not known. Source material: naive CD4+ T cells from blood. The origin of the receptors is a young man with type 1 diabetes.

V usage is TRBV14 and J usage is TRBJ1-1; D gene ambiguous. Germline CDR1 and CDR2: SGHDN and FVKESK. This CDR3 spans 13 amino acids. V lost 1 base, J lost 6 bases, and 9 bases lay in between. The CDR3 sequence is CASSQGGGAEAFF. Written as DNA, the CDR3 is TGTGCCAGCAGCCAAGGTGGCGGGGCTGAAGCTTTCTTT.

This sequence joins TRBV7-2 and TRBJ2-1, with 14 bases that match TRBD2. The CDR3 length is 18 residues. V was clipped by 5 bases and J by 10 bases; unmatched bases: 16. Germline V gene lookup returns CDR1 SGHTA and CDR2 FQGNSA. The DNA for the CDR3 is TGTGCCAGCAGCCTAGGGGGAATAGGGACTAGCGGGAGCCCCGAGCAGTTCTTC. Amino acids: CASSLGGIGTSGSPEQFF.

This clone was recorded a few times. The gene calls are TRBV28 and TRBJ1-2; the match to TRBD1 covers 7 bases. The junction had 8 bases not matched to a gene; V was cut back by 6 bases and J by 4 bases. The CDR3 loop spans 14 amino acids. Germline loops: CDR1 MDHEN, CDR2 SYDVKM. CDR3 sequence reads: CASSPTDRAYGYTF. The CDR3 coding sequence is TGTGCCAGCAGCCCGACCGACAGGGCCTATGGCTACACCTTC.

The J gene is TRBJ1-5, the V gene TRBV30; possible D gene TRBD1, 5 bases. V was trimmed by 2 bases and J by 6 bases, leaving 11 bases between them. Germline lookup yields CDR1 GTSNPN and CDR2 SVGIG (reference sequence). CDR3 length equals 13 residues. In nucleotides, the CDR3 is TGTGCCTGGAGTCTCCTCGGGGGTCAGCCCCAGCATTTT. Translation: CAWSLLGGQPQHF.

This clone has more than one count but fewer than ten. This chain uses TRBV9 with TRBJ2-1; D is unclear. This CDR3 is built from 15 residues. Germline CDR1 reads SGDLS; CDR2 reads YYNGEE. V was cut by 5 bases and J by 0 bases, with 12 bases left in between. The CDR3 loop reads CASSAVLDSYNEQFF. As DNA, the CDR3 is TGTGCCAGCAGTGCAGTCCTCGACTCCTACAATGAGCAGTTCTTC.

V gene TRBV7-2 combines with J gene TRBJ1-2, with D hard to call. CDR1 is SGHTA, CDR2 FQGNSA, per germline. CDR3 length equals 11 residues. V lost 3 bases and J lost 4, with 3 bases in between. The CDR3 here is CASSFGYGYTF. The CDR3 DNA sequence: TGTGCCAGCAGCTTCGGCTATGGCTACACCTTC.

J is TRBJ2-1 and V is TRBV11-3, with D perhaps matching TRBD1 (5 bases). This CDR3 is 15 amino acids long. The V gene's germline CDR1 is SGHNT and CDR2 YENEEA. Trimming left V 7 bases short and J 5 bases short, with 18 bases between. The CDR3 is CASTNVQGRNNEQFF. CDR3 DNA: TGTGCCAGCACCAATGTCCAGGGTCGCAACAATGAGCAGTTCTTC.

The chain combines TRBV5-4 with TRBJ1-2; 8 bases line up with TRBD1. The CDR3 extends over 14 amino acids. Germline trimming cut 4 bases from V and 4 bases from J; bases unmatched to any gene: 6. Per germline, CDR1 SGHNT and CDR2 YYREEE (reference sequence). CDR3 sequence (DNA): TGTGCCAGCAGCCCCCGGGACAGGCTCTATGGCTACACCTTC. It translates to CASSPRDRLYGYTF.

The gene calls are TRBV2 and TRBJ2-2; tentative D call: TRBD2 (7 bases). The V end was cut by 7 bases, the J end by 6 bases, with 12 bases between. The CDR3 spans 13 residues. Germline V gene data show CDR1 as SNHLY and CDR2 as FYNNEI. Here the CDR3 reads CASNEGGAGELFF. The CDR3 region has the DNA TGTGCCAGCAACGAGGGGGGGGCCGGGGAGCTGTTTTTT.

This sequence joins TRBV28 and TRBJ2-3; possibly TRBD2 for D (6 bases). Germline assignment: CDR1 MDHEN and CDR2 SYDVKM. The V end lost 6 bases, the J end lost 2 bases, and 21 bases lay between the germline ends. The CDR3 extends over 17 amino acids. CDR3 loop: CASSRVGSGAYTDTQYF. CDR3 sequence (DNA): TGTGCCAGCAGCCGAGTGGGTAGCGGAGCCTACACAGATACGCAGTATTTT. Full variable domain (rest looked up from reference TRBV28 and TRBJ2-3): DVKVTQSSRYLVKRTGEKVFLECVQDMDHENMFWYRQDPGLGLRLIYFSYDVKMKEKGDIPEGYSVSREKKERFSLILESASTNQTSMYLCASSRVGSGAYTDTQYFGPGTRLTVL.

The table lists this clone with a few counts. The rearrangement joins TRBV19 to TRBJ2-4; TRBD1 agrees at 9 bases. CDR1 is LNHDA, CDR2 SQIVND, per germline (reference sequence). Trimming at V came to 10 bases and at J to 7 bases, leaving 11 bases not matched to a gene. This CDR3 is built from 14 residues. The CDR3 region has the DNA TGTGCCACCCGACTCGGGACAGGGATGAACATTCAGTACTTC. Amino acids: CATRLGTGMNIQYF.

Written as DNA, the CDR3 is TGTGCCAGCTCACCACAAGGGACTAGTGTCGAGCAGTACTTC. This gives the protein CASSPQGTSVEQYF. The gene calls are TRBV18 and TRBJ2-7; the match to TRBD2 covers 8 bases. The V and J ends lost 1 base and 6 bases, in that order; junction bases with no gene match: 5. The CDR3 extends over 14 amino acids. Germline V gene data show CDR1 as KGHSH and CDR2 as LQKENI.

The chain carries TRBV14 and TRBJ1-1, with D unclear. This CDR3 is built from 13 residues. Germline CDR1 and CDR2: SGHDN and FVKESK. Trimming cost V 4 bases and J 3 bases, with 9 bases left between them. Written as DNA, the CDR3 is TGTGCCAGCAGCCCGCTAAGATACACTGAAGCTTTCTTT. Translation gives CASSPLRYTEAFF.

This clone was counted only a few times. The rearrangement joins TRBV7-6 to TRBJ1-1; D ambiguous. This CDR3 is built from 13 residues. Germline V CDR1 and CDR2: SGHVS, FNYEAQ. V shed 5 bases and J shed 0 bases, with 7 bases lying between them. This chain's CDR3 is CASSRSVNTEAFF. The CDR3 DNA reads as TGTGCCAGCAGCCGTTCCGTGAACACTGAAGCTTTCTTT.

This clone was picked up many times. The chain recombines TRBV4-3 with TRBJ2-3, with 7 bases fitting TRBD2. There are 17 residues in the CDR3. Germline CDR1 and CDR2: LGHNA and YSLEER. The V gene end was trimmed by 0 bases and the J gene end by 1 base; junction bases not matched to a gene: 7. CDR3 sequence (DNA): TGCGCCAGCAGCCAAGATCTAGGACTAGTAGGCACAGATACGCAGTATTTT. Its translation: CASSQDLGLVGTDTQYF.

V usage is TRBV9 and J usage is TRBJ2-7; D is unresolved. This CDR3 comprises 16 residues. Germline values: CDR1 SGDLS, CDR2 YYNGEE. Trimming took off 0 bases at V and 2 bases at J, with 15 bases between the two ends. The CDR3 region has the DNA TGTGCCAGCAGCGTAGGGAATGCGGCCACGACCTACGAGCAGTACTTC. It yields the protein CASSVGNAATTYEQYF.

Written as DNA, the CDR3 is TGTGCCTGGAGTAGTCAGATGACGGGAGAGCAGTACTTC. Amino acids: CAWSSQMTGEQYF. The chain has TRBV30 and TRBJ2-7; possible D gene TRBD2, 5 bases. The V gene lost 2 bases and the J gene lost 7 bases, with 15 bases spanning the gap. This CDR3 contains 13 residues. Germline values: CDR1 GTSNPN, CDR2 SVGIG (reference sequence).

In this sample, this clone turned up a few times. The chain has TRBV11-2 and TRBJ2-7; possibly TRBD1 for D (5 bases). This CDR3 has 14 residues. CDR1 SGHAT and CDR2 FQNNGV come from the germline V gene. Between the trimmed V and J ends, which lost 0 bases and 5 bases, there was a span of 11 bases. CDR3 sequence: CASSLEGRVHEQYF. The CDR3 DNA reads TGTGCCAGCAGCTTAGAAGGCAGGGTCCACGAGCAGTACTTC.

This chain uses TRBV7-2 with TRBJ2-2; a possible D gene is TRBD1 (6 bases). Germline V gene data show CDR1 as SGHTA and CDR2 as FQGNSA. The V end was cut by 6 bases, the J end by 5 bases, with 10 bases between. CDR3 length: 13 residues. CDR3 in amino acids: CASRGTGTGELFF. DNA for the CDR3: TGTGCCAGCAGGGGTACAGGGACCGGGGAGCTGTTTTTT.

A few counts support this clone. J is TRBJ1-1 and V is TRBV6-5; no clear D gene. This CDR3 is built from 14 residues. Germline V gives CDR1 MNHEY, CDR2 SVGAGI. Trimming took 0 bases from V and 5 from J, leaving 10 bases between them. This CDR3 reads CASSYSRTSTEAFF. CDR3 nucleotides: TGTGCCAGCAGTTACTCGAGGACTTCTACTGAAGCTTTCTTT.

This clone came up a few times. The rearrangement joins TRBV4-3 to TRBJ2-3; D is undetermined. The CDR3 extends over 15 amino acids. Trimming shortened V by 0 bases and J by 2 bases, and 9 bases separated the two germline ends. The V gene's germline CDR1 is LGHNA and CDR2 YSLEER. The CDR3 bases are TGCGCCAGCAGCCAAGATTTAATCTTCACAGATACGCAGTATTTT. This encodes CASSQDLIFTDTQYF.

Here the CDR3 DNA reads TGTGCCAGCAGCTTAAGTCTGGACTTTGGTCGCGATACGCAGTATTTT. Its protein product is CASSLSLDFGRDTQYF. The V gene is TRBV11-2, the J gene TRBJ2-3; D perhaps matches TRBD2 (5 bases). CDR3 length equals 16 residues. V lost 2 bases, J lost 6 bases, and 18 bases lay in between. Germline V gene sequence: CDR1 SGHAT, CDR2 FQNNGV.

This clone was seen more than once but under ten times. The sample has other DNA sequences that encode this CDR3 too. V gene TRBV5-1 combines with J gene TRBJ2-6; D is undetermined. The CDR3 is 14 residues long. The germline V and J ends were trimmed by 4 bases and 0 bases, with 5 bases remaining between them. Germline lookup yields CDR1 SGHRS and CDR2 YFSETQ. The CDR3 loop is CASSPSSGANVLTF. CDR3 DNA sequence: TGCGCCAGCAGCCCATCCTCTGGGGCCAACGTCCTGACTTTC.